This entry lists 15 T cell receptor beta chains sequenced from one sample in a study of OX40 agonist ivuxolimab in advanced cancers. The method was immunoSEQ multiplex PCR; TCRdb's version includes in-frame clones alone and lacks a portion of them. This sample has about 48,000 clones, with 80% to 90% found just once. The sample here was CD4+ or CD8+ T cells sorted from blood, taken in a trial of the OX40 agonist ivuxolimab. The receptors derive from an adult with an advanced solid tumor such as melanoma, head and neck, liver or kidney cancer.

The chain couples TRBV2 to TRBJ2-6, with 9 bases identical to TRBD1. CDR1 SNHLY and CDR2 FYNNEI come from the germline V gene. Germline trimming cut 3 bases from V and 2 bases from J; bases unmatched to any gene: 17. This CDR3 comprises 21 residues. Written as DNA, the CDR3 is TGTGCCAGCAGTGATGGATGGGGACAGGGTGGGAATCAACCTGGGGCCAACGTCCTGACTTTC. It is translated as CASSDGWGQGGNQPGANVLTF.

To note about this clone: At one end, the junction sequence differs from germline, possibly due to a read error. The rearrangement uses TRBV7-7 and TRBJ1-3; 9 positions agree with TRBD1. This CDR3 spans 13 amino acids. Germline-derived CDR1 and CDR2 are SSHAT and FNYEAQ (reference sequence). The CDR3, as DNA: TGTGCTAGCAGCCAACAGGGGGCTGACACCATATATTTT. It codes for CASSQQGADTIYF. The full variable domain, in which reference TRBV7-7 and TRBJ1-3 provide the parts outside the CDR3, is GAGVSQSPRYKVTKRGQDVTLRCDPISSHATLYWYQQALGQGPEFLTYFNYEAQPDKSGLPSDRFSAERPEGSISTLTIQRTEQRDSAMYRCASSQQGADTIYFGEGSWLTVV.

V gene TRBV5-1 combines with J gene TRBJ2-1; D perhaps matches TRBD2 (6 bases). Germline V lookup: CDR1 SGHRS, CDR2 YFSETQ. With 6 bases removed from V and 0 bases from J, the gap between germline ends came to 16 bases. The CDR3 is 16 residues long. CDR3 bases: TGCGCCAGCACGAACCAAGCTAGCGTCTCCTACAATGAGCAGTTCTTC. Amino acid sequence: CASTNQASVSYNEQFF.

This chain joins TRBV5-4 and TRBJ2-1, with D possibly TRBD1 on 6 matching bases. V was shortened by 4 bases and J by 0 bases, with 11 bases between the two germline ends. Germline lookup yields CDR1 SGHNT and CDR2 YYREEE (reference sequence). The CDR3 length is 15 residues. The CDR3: CASSRDKSSYNEQFF. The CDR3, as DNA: TGTGCCAGCAGCCGGGACAAGAGCTCCTACAATGAGCAGTTCTTC.

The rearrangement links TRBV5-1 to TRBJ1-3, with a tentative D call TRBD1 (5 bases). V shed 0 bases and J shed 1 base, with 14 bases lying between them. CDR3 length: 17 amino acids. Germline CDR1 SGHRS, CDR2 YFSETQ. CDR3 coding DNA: TGCGCCAGCAGCTTGGCCCCGACAGACTCTTCTGGAAACACCATATATTTT. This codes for CASSLAPTDSSGNTIYF.

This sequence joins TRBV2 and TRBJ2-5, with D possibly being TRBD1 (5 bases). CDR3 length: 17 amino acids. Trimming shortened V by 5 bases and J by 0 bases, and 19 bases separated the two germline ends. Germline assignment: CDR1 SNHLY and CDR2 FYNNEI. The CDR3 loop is CASSSPSSGRDQETQYF. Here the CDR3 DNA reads TGTGCCAGCAGTTCCCCCAGTTCGGGCAGGGACCAAGAGACCCAGTACTTC.

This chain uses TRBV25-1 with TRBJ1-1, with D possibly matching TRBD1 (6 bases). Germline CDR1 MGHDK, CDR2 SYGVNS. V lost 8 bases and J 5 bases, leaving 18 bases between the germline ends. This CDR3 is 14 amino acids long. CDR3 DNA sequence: TGTGCCAGCTCCCTGGGGGGGCGCGGGACTGAAGCTTTCTTT. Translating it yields CASSLGGRGTEAFF. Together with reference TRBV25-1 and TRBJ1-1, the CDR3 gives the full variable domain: EADIYQTPRYLVIGTGKKITLECSQTMGHDKMYWYQQDPGMELHLIHYSYGVNSTEKGDLSSESTVSRIRTEHFPLTLESARPSHTSQYLCASSLGGRGTEAFFGQGTRLTVV.

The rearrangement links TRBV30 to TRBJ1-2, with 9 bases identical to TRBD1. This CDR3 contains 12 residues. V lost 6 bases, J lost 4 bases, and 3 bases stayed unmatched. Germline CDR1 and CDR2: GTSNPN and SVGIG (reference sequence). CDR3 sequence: CACTGGLYGYTF. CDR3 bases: TGTGCCTGCACAGGGGGCCTCTATGGCTACACCTTC.

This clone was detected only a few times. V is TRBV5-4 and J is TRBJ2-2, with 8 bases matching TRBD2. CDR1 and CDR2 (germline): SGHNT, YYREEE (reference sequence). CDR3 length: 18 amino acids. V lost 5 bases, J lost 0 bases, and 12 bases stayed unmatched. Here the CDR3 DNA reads TGTGCCAGCAGTCCCGCCCCGGGACTAGGGACGAACACCGGGGAGCTGTTTTTT. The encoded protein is CASSPAPGLGTNTGELFF.

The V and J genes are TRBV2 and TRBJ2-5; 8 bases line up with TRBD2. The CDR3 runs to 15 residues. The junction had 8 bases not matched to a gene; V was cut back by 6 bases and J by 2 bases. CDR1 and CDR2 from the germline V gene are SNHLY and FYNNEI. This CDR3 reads CASSPGTSSQETQYF. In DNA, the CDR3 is TGTGCCAGCAGCCCCGGGACTAGTTCGCAAGAGACCCAGTACTTC.

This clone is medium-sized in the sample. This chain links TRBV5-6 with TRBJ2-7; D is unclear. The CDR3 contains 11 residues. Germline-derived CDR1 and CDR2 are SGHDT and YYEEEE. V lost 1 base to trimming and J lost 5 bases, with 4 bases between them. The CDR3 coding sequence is TGTGCCAGCAGCTTGTGGGACGAGCAGTACTTC. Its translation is CASSLWDEQYF.

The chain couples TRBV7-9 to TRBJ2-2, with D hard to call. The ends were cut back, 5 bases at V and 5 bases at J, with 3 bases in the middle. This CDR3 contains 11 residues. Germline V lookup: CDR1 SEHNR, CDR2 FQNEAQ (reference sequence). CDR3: CASSNTGELFF. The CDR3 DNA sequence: TGTGCCAGCAGCAATACCGGGGAGCTGTTTTTT.

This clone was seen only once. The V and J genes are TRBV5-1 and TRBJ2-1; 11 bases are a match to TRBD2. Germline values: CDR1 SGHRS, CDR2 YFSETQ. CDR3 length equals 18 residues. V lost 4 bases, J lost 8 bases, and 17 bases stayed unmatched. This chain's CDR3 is CASSPLGLAEGSPDEQFF. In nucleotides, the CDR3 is TGCGCCAGCAGCCCCTTGGGACTAGCGGAGGGCAGTCCGGATGAGCAGTTCTTC.

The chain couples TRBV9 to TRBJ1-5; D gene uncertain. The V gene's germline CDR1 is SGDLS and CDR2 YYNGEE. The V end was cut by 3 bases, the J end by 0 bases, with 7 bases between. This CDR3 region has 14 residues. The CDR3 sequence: CASSGEGSNQPQHF. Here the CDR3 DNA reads TGTGCCAGCAGCGGAGAGGGTAGCAATCAGCCCCAGCATTTT. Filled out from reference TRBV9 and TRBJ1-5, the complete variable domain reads DSGVTQTPKHLITATGQRVTLRCSPRSGDLSVYWYQQSLDQGLQFLIQYYNGEERAKGNILERFSAQQFPDLHSELNLSSLELGDSALYFCASSGEGSNQPQHFGDGTRLSIL.

The CDR3 sequence: CASSQEAGGGELFF. CDR3 in DNA: TGTGCCAGCAGCCAAGAGGCGGGAGGCGGGGAGCTGTTTTTT. The chain recombines TRBV14 with TRBJ2-2; 8 bases fit TRBD2. V lost 0 bases to trimming and J lost 7 bases; unmatched junction nucleotides: 1. CDR1 and CDR2 from the germline V gene are SGHDN and FVKESK. This CDR3 region has 14 residues.